This record looks at one T cell receptor (beta chain) sequence and its context. Antigen unknown. This entry is derived from a study of cytomegalovirus exposure and HLA in healthy donors. The V end was cut by 0 bases, the J end by 3 bases, with 18 bases between. Per the germline V gene, CDR1 is SGHNT and CDR2 is YYREEE (reference sequence). The CDR3 length is 17 residues. Broader study findings: For most TCR sequences rarity was the rule, although some public TCRs occurred in many donors. An analysis was carried out at a later point. It showed that HLA-associated TCR beta chains were more clonally expanded than equally common non-associated chains. Donors belonging to an Asian-associated ancestry cluster reportedly showed fewer N-insertions in productive TCRs than the approximately 700-donor mean, according to what a later analysis found.

The PCR made use of 60 Vbeta and 13 Jbeta primers. TCRdb's table, derived via immunoSEQ multiplex PCR, lists solely in-frame clones and lacks some. The sample lists over 150,000 clones, 75% occurring once. V gene TRBV5-4 combines with J gene TRBJ1-1, with D possibly being TRBD1 (6 bases). The sample comprised PBMCs. The TCR was taken from a male donor in good health and CMV-seronegative. CDR3 amino acids: CASSLEGPNRAYTEAFF. As DNA, the CDR3 is TGTGCCAGCAGCTTGGAGGGGCCCAACAGGGCCTACACTGAAGCTTTCTTT.